Shown below are 6 T cell receptor beta chains from a single sample sequenced in a study of identical twins (TCRdb year 2016). Library method: 5' RACE. The sequencer was an Illumina HiSeq 2000. The public reads were reanalyzed by TCRdb: fastp trimming at Q25, MiXCR alignment, in-frame beta chains only. CDR3 protein sequences are deduplicated, and each keeps its most common genes and DNA. The sample table shows roughly 1.6 million distinct CDR3 sequences, and less than 35% are seen once. 0.25% to 0.3% of the sample is taken by the ten largest. Source material: cord blood. The receptors were gathered from a newborn girl in good health.

This clonotype was seen just once. The germline gene is not matched at one end of the junction; a read error may be the cause. The V gene is TRBV12-3 or TRBV12-4, the J gene TRBJ1-1, with D unresolved. This CDR3 region has 18 residues. CDR3 DNA: TGTGCCAGCAGTTTAAAACCCTCGATAGGGCCAATAAACACTGAAACTTTCTTT. Its protein product is CASSLKPSIGPINTETFF.

This clonotype was seen only a few times. The DNA for the CDR3 is TGCGCCAGCAGCTTGGCAGGGAAGAGTTCACCCCTCCACTTT. Amino acids: CASSLAGKSSPLHF. This rearrangement joins TRBV5-1 to TRBJ1-6; a weak D match, TRBD1 (5 bases). Trimming took 0 bases from V and 9 from J, leaving 10 bases between them. There are 14 residues in the CDR3. The germline V gene has CDR1 SGHRS and CDR2 YFSETQ.

The V call is TRBV4-2, the J call TRBJ2-3; maybe TRBD2 (5 bases). Looked up from germline, CDR1 is LGHNA and CDR2 is YNFKEQ. Trimming left V 4 bases short and J 2 bases short, with 10 bases between. The CDR3 is 14 residues long. CDR3 nucleotide sequence: TGTGCCAGCAGCCGACAAGCGGTCACAGATACGCAGTATTTT. Amino acid sequence: CASSRQAVTDTQYF.

Comment on this clonotype: Just one base apart from a much larger clone, this may be a read error. Written as DNA, the CDR3 is TGCAGTGCTTGGACTAACTCCTACAATGAGCAGTTCTTC. Translation gives CSAWTNSYNEQFF. The chain employs TRBV20-1 and TRBJ2-1; tentatively, D is TRBD2 (6 bases). The germline V gene encodes CDR1 DFQATT and CDR2 SNEGSKA (reference sequence). This CDR3 spans 13 amino acids. V lost 5 bases and J 0 bases, leaving 8 bases between the germline ends.

DNA for the CDR3: TGTGCCAGCGGGGAAAACAAGGGAAAACTGTTTTTT. Protein product: CASGENKGKLFF. This chain connects TRBV6-6 to TRBJ1-4; D ambiguous. The germline CDR1 and CDR2 sequences are MNHNY and SVGAGI (reference sequence). The CDR3 length is 12 residues. V gave up 8 bases and J gave up 10 bases, with 14 bases separating them.

DNA for the CDR3: TGTGCCAGCAGTCAACCACTGGGACTGATGAACACTGAAGCTTTCTTT. It encodes CASSQPLGLMNTEAFF. This chain connects TRBV2 to TRBJ1-1; perhaps TRBD1 as D (5 bases). Trimming left V 5 bases short and J 0 bases short, with 16 bases between. CDR1 is SNHLY, CDR2 FYNNEI, per germline. The CDR3 extends over 16 amino acids.